This passage covers 14 T cell receptor beta chains from one sample sequenced in a study of control samples from healthy donors and cancer patients. Libraries were prepared by immunoSEQ multiplex PCR; TCRdb keeps only in-frame clonotypes and omits some of them. The sample includes some 150,000 clones, around 90% of them seen just once. Input material: blood. These receptors originate from a man younger than 45 in good health.

The V gene is TRBV12-3 or TRBV12-4, the J gene TRBJ1-1; TRBD1 aligns across 9 bases. CDR3 length: 12 residues. V was clipped by 7 bases and J by 11 bases; unmatched bases: 8. The CDR3 sequence is CASITGGMNAFF. The CDR3 coding sequence is TGTGCCAGCATTACAGGGGGCATGAATGCTTTCTTT.

The chain recombines TRBV27 with TRBJ1-4, with D unclear. Germline V gene sequence: CDR1 MNHEY, CDR2 SMNVEV (reference sequence). V gave up 0 bases and J gave up 6 bases, with 11 bases separating them. The CDR3 has 15 residues. CDR3 in DNA: TGTGCCAGCAGTTTATCTCCTGACTTCTATGAAAAACTGTTTTTT. It is translated as CASSLSPDFYEKLFF.

The gene calls are TRBV18 and TRBJ1-2; D unclear. V lost 1 base to trimming and J lost 2 bases, with 8 bases between them. The CDR3 spans 14 residues. Germline CDR1 and CDR2: KGHSH and LQKENI. CDR3 amino acids: CASSPRALNYGYTF. Written as DNA, the CDR3 is TGTGCCAGCTCACCACGAGCGTTAAACTATGGCTACACCTTC. Full variable domain (rest looked up from reference TRBV18 and TRBJ1-2): NAGVMQNPRHLVRRRGQEARLRCSPMKGHSHVYWYRQLPEEGLKFMVYLQKENIIDESGMPKERFSAEFPKEGPSILRIQQVVRGDSAAYFCASSPRALNYGYTFGSGTRLTVV.

The genes are TRBV7-8 and TRBJ1-1; TRBD1 might be the D (5 bases). The germline V gene encodes CDR1 SGHVS and CDR2 FQNEAQ. Trimming cost V 1 base and J 3 bases, with 12 bases left between them. The CDR3 runs 15 residues. CDR3 region: CASSLGRVGYTEAFF. CDR3 nucleotide sequence: TGTGCCAGCAGCTTAGGCAGGGTAGGGTACACTGAAGCTTTCTTT.

Remarks on this clone: Additional DNA sequences in this sample encode the identical CDR3. The rearrangement joins TRBV30 to TRBJ1-3, with a weak D call TRBD1 (5 bases). V lost 3 bases and J lost 0, with 12 bases in between. This CDR3 is 15 amino acids long. Germline-derived CDR1 and CDR2 are GTSNPN and SVGIG (reference sequence). The CDR3 DNA reads TGTGCCTGGAGCCGGGACTCTGGCTCTGGAAACACCATATATTTT. This sequence encodes CAWSRDSGSGNTIYF.

The V call is TRBV10-3, the J call TRBJ1-1; D ambiguous. CDR3 length: 14 amino acids. V dropped 0 bases and J dropped 2 bases, with 7 bases sitting between them. Germline CDR1 and CDR2: ENHRY and SYGVKD. In DNA, the CDR3 is TGTGCCATCAGTGAGTCGGCAACCAACACTGAAGCTTTCTTT. This translates into CAISESATNTEAFF.

The chain is built from TRBV11-1 and TRBJ1-1; D not resolved. CDR1 and CDR2 (germline): SGHAT, FQDESV (reference sequence). With 5 bases removed from V and 5 bases from J, the gap between germline ends came to 15 bases. The CDR3 length is 14 residues. CDR3 coding DNA: TGTGCCAGCAGCCACGGGTCCCCGGGAACTGAAGCTTTCTTT. Protein: CASSHGSPGTEAFF.

The rearrangement links TRBV10-3 to TRBJ2-3, with D uncertain. The CDR3 contains 15 residues. Germline-derived CDR1 and CDR2 are ENHRY and SYGVKD. With 3 bases removed from V and 0 bases from J, the gap between germline ends came to 10 bases. CDR3 sequence reads: CAISEGQASTDTQYF. DNA for the CDR3: TGTGCCATCAGTGAAGGGCAGGCTAGCACAGATACGCAGTATTTT.

V and J are TRBV5-5 and TRBJ2-2; TRBD1 agrees at 8 bases. Per the germline V gene, CDR1 is SGHKS and CDR2 is YYEKEE (reference sequence). The ends lost 7 bases at V and 2 bases at J; junction bases unmatched: 7. The CDR3 has 15 residues. CDR3 in amino acids: CASSSGGSNTGELFF. The CDR3, as DNA: TGTGCCAGCTCCTCAGGGGGCAGCAACACCGGGGAGCTGTTTTTT.

V gene TRBV13 combines with J gene TRBJ1-6, with a tentative D call TRBD1 (6 bases). Germline assignment: CDR1 PRHDT and CDR2 FYEKMQ (reference sequence). The ends were cut back, 4 bases at V and 0 bases at J, with 10 bases in the middle. The length of the CDR3 is 16 residues. CDR3 in amino acids: CASSSTGTSYNSPLHF. The CDR3 region has the DNA TGTGCCAGCAGCTCGACAGGCACCTCCTATAATTCACCCCTCCACTTT.

This clone was observed a single time. The chain employs TRBV7-2 and TRBJ2-7, with D unclear. There are 16 residues in the CDR3. Trimming pared 4 bases from V and 0 bases from J, leaving 16 bases between. CDR1 is SGHTA and CDR2 is FQGNSA in the germline V gene. The CDR3: CASSSPGRTPSYEQYF. The CDR3 DNA reads TGTGCCAGCAGCTCCCCCGGGCGAACCCCCTCCTACGAGCAGTACTTC.

The rearrangement links TRBV7-2 to TRBJ2-7; D is uncertain. CDR1 and CDR2 (germline): SGHTA, FQGNSA. Trimming left V 3 bases short and J 4 bases short, with 13 bases between. The CDR3 runs 14 residues. The CDR3 here is CASSFRGRLYEQYF. The CDR3 DNA follows: TGTGCCAGCAGCTTCCGCGGACGGTTATACGAGCAGTACTTC.

Concerning this clone itself: This CDR3 is also generated by other DNA sequences in the sample. V is TRBV24-1 and J is TRBJ1-1, with D unresolved. Germline lookup yields CDR1 KGHDR and CDR2 SFDVKD. Trimming took off 1 base at V and 0 bases at J, with 2 bases between the two ends. This CDR3 has 13 residues. The CDR3 reads CATSDLLNTEAFF. In DNA, the CDR3 is TGTGCCACCAGTGATTTATTGAACACTGAAGCTTTCTTT.

V gene TRBV5-6 combines with J gene TRBJ1-1; D remains unclear. The V end was cut by 0 bases, the J end by 1 base, with 13 bases between. In germline, CDR1 is SGHDT, CDR2 YYEEEE. The CDR3 consists of 16 residues. In DNA, the CDR3 is TGTGCCAGCAGCTTGGGCGGCAGCCGACAGAACACTGAAGCTTTCTTT. Protein product: CASSLGGSRQNTEAFF.